The 8 T cell receptor beta chains in this list originate from one sample, sequenced in a study of tumor and adjacent non-tumor tissue in lung cancer. This sample's RNA came from whole unsorted tissue. A modified ARM-PCR protocol with three rounds of nested PCR amplified TCRbeta. TCRdb fed the multiplex PCR reads into MiXCR, producing one record per CDR3 protein. The table shows around 66,000 distinct CDR3 sequences, with approximately 73% occurring only once. Sequencing used lung tumor tissue. The receptors originated from a man aged 60 to 69 with non-small cell lung cancer.

A note on this clonotype: This may stem from a read error, because a much larger clone lies one nucleotide away. The chain combines TRBV28 with TRBJ1-2; a possible D gene is TRBD1 (5 bases). V was shortened by 6 bases and J by 4 bases, with 24 bases between the two germline ends. The CDR3 consists of 17 residues. The germline V gene encodes CDR1 MDHEN and CDR2 SYDVKM. CDR3 loop: CASRKGPWSRVTYGYTF. CDR3 nucleotides: TGTGCCAGCAGGAAAGGTCCATGGTCCAGGGTGACCTATGGCTACACCTTC.

For this clonotype: This clone may be a read error of a much larger clone one base away. The chain links TRBV11-1 to TRBJ2-7; D remains unclear. Germline CDR1 and CDR2: SGHAT and FQDESV (reference sequence). The CDR3 extends over 14 amino acids. Trimming took 1 base from V and 9 from J, leaving 16 bases between them. The CDR3 protein is CASSLGVNQDGQYF. CDR3 sequence (DNA): TGTGCCAGCAGCTTAGGCGTAAACCAGGACGGGCAGTACTTC.

This clonotype was detected only once. The CDR3 coding sequence is TGTGCGGCCGGGATAGGGGGCGAGAAGCAGTTCTTC. Its translation: CAAGIGGEKQFF. The chain combines TRBV6-6 with TRBJ2-1; 7 bases are a match to TRBD1. The CDR3 consists of 12 residues. Germline V gene sequence: CDR1 MNHNY, CDR2 SVGAGI (reference sequence).

For this clonotype: Mismatch with germline at one junction end may stem from a read error. The rearrangement links TRBV6-1 to TRBJ1-5; 7 nucleotides align to TRBD1. Per the germline V gene, CDR1 is MNHNS and CDR2 is SASEGT. CDR3 length: 16 residues. The CDR3 spells CASRRKGGASNQPQHF. CDR3 DNA: TGTGCCAGCAGGCGGAAAGGGGGCGCGAGCAATCAGCCACAGCATTTT.

Concerning this clonotype: Mismatch with germline at one junction end may stem from a read error. V usage is TRBV20-1 and J usage is TRBJ1-4; 11 nucleotides line up with TRBD1. This CDR3 comprises 13 residues. Germline lookup yields CDR1 DFQATT and CDR2 SNEGSKA (reference sequence). The CDR3 loop reads CSTDRGQGEKPFF. CDR3 DNA sequence: TGCAGTACGGACAGGGGGCAAGGGGAAAAACCGTTTTTT.

This sequence joins TRBV29-1 and TRBJ2-2; D assignment may be TRBD1 or TRBD2 (6 bases each). The CDR3 is 13 amino acids. Germline V gene sequence: CDR1 SQVTM, CDR2 ANQGSEA. V lost 7 bases and J lost 4, with 13 bases in between. DNA of the CDR3: TGCAGCGAGGAGGGGGATAGCACCGGGGAGCTGTTTTTT. Translating it yields CSEEGDSTGELFF.

Notes on this clonotype: At one end the junction does not follow the germline gene, possibly because of a read error. The CDR3 nucleotides are TGTGTCAGCAATGTAGGACAGGGCGCAGATACGCAGTATTTT. This encodes CVSNVGQGADTQYF. The V and J genes are TRBV6-1 and TRBJ2-3; 8 bases match TRBD1. From germline, CDR1 is MNHNS and CDR2 SASEGT. This CDR3 comprises 14 residues.

As concerns this clonotype: The junction shows a germline mismatch at one end, possibly a read error. The rearrangement joins TRBV10-3 to TRBJ2-1; a weak D match, TRBD2 (6 bases). Germline CDR1 is ENHRY and CDR2 is SYGVKD. The CDR3 length is 15 residues. The CDR3 DNA reads as TGTGCCGTCAGTGAGGATAGGGACTTCAACAATGAGCAGTTCTTC. It codes for CAVSEDRDFNNEQFF.